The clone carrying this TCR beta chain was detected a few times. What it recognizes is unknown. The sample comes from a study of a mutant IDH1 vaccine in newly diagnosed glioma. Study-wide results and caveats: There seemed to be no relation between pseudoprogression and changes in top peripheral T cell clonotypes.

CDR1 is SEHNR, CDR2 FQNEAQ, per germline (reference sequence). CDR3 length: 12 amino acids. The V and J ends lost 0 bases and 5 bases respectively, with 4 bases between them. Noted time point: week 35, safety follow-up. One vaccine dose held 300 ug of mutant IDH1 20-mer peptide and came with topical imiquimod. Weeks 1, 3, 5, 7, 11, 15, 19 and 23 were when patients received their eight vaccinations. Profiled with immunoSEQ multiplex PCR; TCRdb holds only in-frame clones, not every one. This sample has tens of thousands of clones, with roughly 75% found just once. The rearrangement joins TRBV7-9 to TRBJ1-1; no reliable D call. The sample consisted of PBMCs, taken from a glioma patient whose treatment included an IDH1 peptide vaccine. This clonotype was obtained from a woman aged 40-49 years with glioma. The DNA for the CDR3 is TGTGCCAGCAGCTTAGCGAAGACTGAAGCTTTCTTT. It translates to CASSLAKTEAFF.